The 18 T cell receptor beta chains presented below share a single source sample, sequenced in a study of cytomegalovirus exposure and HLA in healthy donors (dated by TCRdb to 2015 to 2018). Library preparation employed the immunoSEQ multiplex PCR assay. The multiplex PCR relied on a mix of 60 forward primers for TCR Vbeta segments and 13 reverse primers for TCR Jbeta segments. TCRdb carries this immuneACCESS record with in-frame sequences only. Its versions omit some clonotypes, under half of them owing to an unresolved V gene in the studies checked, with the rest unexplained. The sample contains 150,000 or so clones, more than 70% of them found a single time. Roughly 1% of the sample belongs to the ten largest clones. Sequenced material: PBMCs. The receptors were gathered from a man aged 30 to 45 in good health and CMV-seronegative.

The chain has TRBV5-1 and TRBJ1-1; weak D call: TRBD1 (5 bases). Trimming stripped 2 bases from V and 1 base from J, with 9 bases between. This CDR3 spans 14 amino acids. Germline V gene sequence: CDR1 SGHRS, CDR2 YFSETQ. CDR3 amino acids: CASSFRVANTEAFF. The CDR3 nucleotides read TGCGCCAGCAGCTTCAGGGTGGCGAACACTGAAGCTTTCTTT.

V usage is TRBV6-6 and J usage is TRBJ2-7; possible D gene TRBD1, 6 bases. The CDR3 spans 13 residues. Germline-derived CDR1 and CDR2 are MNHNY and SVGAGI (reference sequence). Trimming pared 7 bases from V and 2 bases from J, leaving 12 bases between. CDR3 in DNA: TGTGCCAGCAACCTACAGGGAGCCTACGAGCAGTACTTC. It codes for CASNLQGAYEQYF.

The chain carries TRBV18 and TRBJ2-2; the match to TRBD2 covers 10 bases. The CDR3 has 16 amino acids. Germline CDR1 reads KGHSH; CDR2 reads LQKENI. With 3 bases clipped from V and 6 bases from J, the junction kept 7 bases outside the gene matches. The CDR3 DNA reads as TGTGCCAGCTCACCCCCCACGAGCGGGGGGGCCGGGGAGCTGTTTTTT. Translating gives CASSPPTSGGAGELFF.

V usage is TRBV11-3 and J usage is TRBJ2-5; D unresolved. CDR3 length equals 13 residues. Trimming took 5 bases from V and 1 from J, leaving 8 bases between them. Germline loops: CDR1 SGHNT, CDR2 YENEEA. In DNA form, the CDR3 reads TGTGCCAGCAGCCCCCGCGTCCAAGAGACCCAGTACTTC. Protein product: CASSPRVQETQYF.

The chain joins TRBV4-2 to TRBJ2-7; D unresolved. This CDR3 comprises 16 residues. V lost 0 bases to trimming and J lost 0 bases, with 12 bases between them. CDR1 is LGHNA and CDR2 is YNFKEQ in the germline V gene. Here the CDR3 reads CASSQDVAGASYEQYF. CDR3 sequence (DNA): TGTGCCAGCAGCCAAGACGTCGCAGGTGCCTCCTACGAGCAGTACTTC.

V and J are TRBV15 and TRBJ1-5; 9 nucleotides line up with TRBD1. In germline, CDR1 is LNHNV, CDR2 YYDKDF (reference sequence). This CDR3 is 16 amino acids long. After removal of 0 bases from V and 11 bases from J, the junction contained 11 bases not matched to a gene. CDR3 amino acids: CATSRDKWDRVTSQHF. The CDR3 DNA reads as TGTGCCACCAGCAGAGATAAGTGGGACAGGGTAACGTCCCAGCATTTT.

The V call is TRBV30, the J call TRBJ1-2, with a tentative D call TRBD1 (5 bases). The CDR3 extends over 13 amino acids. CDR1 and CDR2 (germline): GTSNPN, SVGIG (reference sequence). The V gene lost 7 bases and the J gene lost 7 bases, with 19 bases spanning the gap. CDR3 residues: CALRQTLNGGYTF. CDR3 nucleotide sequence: TGTGCCTTAAGACAGACGTTGAACGGTGGCTACACCTTC.

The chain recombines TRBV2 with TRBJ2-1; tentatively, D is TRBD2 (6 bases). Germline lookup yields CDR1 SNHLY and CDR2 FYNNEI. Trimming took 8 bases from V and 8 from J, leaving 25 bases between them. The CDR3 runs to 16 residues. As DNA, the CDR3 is TGTGCCAGCTCAGATAATACGGGAGTTCTACGCGATGAGCAGTTCTTC. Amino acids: CASSDNTGVLRDEQFF.

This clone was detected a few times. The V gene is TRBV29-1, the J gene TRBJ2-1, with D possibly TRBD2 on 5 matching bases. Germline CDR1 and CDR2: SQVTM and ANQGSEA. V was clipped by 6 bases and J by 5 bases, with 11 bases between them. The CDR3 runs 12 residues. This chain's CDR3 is CSVTGNNNEQFF. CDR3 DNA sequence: TGCAGCGTAACCGGGAACAACAATGAGCAGTTCTTC.

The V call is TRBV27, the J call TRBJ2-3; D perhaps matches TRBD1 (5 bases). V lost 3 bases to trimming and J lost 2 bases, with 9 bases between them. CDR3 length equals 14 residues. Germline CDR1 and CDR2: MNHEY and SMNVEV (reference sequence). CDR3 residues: CASSFQGTTDTQYF. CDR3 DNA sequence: TGTGCCAGCAGTTTTCAGGGTACCACAGATACGCAGTATTTT.

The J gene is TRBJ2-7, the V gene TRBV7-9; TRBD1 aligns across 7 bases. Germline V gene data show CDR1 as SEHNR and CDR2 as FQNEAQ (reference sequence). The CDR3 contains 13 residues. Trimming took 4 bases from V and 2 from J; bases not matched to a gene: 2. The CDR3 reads CASSSGQPYEQYF. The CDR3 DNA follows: TGTGCCAGCAGCTCGGGACAGCCCTACGAGCAGTACTTC.

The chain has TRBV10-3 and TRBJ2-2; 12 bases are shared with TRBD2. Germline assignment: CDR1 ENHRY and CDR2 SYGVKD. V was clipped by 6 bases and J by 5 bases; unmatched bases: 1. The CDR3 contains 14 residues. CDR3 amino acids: CAISGLAGTGELFF. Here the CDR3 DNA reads TGTGCCATCAGCGGACTAGCGGGGACCGGGGAGCTGTTTTTT.

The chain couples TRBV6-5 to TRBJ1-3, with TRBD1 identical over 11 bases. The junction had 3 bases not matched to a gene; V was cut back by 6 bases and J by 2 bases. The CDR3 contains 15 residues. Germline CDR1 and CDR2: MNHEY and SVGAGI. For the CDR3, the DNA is TGTGCCAGCAGCCCGGGACAGGGGGCTGGAAACACCATATATTTT. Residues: CASSPGQGAGNTIYF.

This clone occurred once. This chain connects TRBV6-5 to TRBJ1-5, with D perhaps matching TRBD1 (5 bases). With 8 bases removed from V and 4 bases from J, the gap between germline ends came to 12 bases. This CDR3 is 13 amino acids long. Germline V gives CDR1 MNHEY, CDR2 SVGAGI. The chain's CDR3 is CASRRSGNQPQHF. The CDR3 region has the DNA TGTGCCAGCCGCCGATCAGGGAATCAGCCCCAGCATTTT.

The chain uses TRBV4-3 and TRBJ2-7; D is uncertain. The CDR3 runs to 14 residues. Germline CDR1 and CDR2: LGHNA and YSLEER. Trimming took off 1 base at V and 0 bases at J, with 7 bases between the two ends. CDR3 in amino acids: CASSQAPGSYEQYF. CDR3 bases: TGCGCCAGCAGCCAAGCGCCGGGCTCCTACGAGCAGTACTTC.

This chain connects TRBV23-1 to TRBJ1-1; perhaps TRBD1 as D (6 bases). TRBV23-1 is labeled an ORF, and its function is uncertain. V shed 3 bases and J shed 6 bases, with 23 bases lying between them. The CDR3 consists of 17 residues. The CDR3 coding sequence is TGCGCCAGCAGTCATGGGGGCCAATTGGCTGAGGGGTCTGAAGCTTTCTTT. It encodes CASSHGGQLAEGSEAFF.

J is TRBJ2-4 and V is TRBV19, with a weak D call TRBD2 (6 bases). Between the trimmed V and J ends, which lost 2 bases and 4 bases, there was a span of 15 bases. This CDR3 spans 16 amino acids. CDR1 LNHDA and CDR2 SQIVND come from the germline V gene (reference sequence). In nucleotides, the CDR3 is TGTGCCAGTAGTATAATGGGGATGGGGGGAAAAAACATTCAGTACTTC. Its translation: CASSIMGMGGKNIQYF.

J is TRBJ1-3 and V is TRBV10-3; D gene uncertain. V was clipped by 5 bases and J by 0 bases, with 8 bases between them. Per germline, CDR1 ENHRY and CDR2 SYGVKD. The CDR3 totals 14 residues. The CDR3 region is CAISQDFSGNTIYF. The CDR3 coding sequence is TGTGCCATCAGTCAAGACTTCTCTGGAAACACCATATATTTT.